The clone carrying this T cell receptor beta chain was found once. Its specificity is unknown. Assay: immunoSEQ multiplex PCR; the TCRdb copy retains only in-frame clones and omits some. The sample shows 28,000 or so clones, about 86% of them seen only once. The data stem from a study of PD-L1 blockade in urothelial cancer. Across the study: Beginning in about 2014, patients received atezolizumab, given as 1,200 mg intravenously every 3 weeks. A median approximately 150,000 T cells were found in blood samples.

The study enrolled patients with locally advanced or metastatic urothelial carcinoma. CDR3 length: 16 amino acids. Germline CDR1 reads ENHRY; CDR2 reads SYGVKD. V trimming: 2 bases; J trimming: 2 bases; junction bases outside the gene matches: 0. Study-wide results and caveats: Expansion of tumor-associated blood clones at 3 weeks was greater in durable-benefit patients.

V and J are TRBV10-3 and TRBJ2-1, with TRBD2 matching over 13 bases. The TCR was taken from a man in his fifties or sixties with urothelial cancer. Material: PBMCs, obtained around atezolizumab (anti-PD-L1) treatment. The CDR3 protein is CAISETSGGAYNEQFF. CDR3 in DNA: TGTGCCATCAGTGAGACTAGCGGGGGGGCCTACAATGAGCAGTTCTTC.